This record concerns one TCR beta chain sequence. This sample is part of a study of blood T cell repertoires in COVID-19. About the study: COVID-19 samples from acute and convalescent phases originated in the United States, Italy and Spain.

Living in 24 US areas, the participants were between roughly 18 and 90 years of age. Assignment of participants to cohorts was predicated upon participant-reported clinical history. In the source study's methods: Nucleated cell number was recorded as an estimate derived from reference gene primer amplification. Libraries were prepared by immunoSEQ multiplex PCR; TCRdb keeps only in-frame clonotypes and omits some of them. V, J and clone size derive from that table, while D and trimming were established from the DNA sequence. Of about 190,000 clones listed, approximately 79% are singletons. Germline lookup yields CDR1 SGHTA and CDR2 FQGNSA. V lost 3 bases, J lost 7 bases, and 15 bases lay in between. CDR3 length equals 14 residues.

The source material was PBMCs or T cells enriched from blood (not recorded which). The chain has TRBV7-2 and TRBJ2-5; weak D call: TRBD1 (6 bases). The TCR sequence derives from a woman aged 55-69 years with acute COVID-19. This CDR3 reads CASSFDRSVATQYF. The CDR3, as DNA: TGTGCCAGCAGCTTCGACAGGTCCGTTGCGACCCAGTACTTC.